The T cell receptor beta chain under discussion was sequenced for a study of blood T cell repertoires in COVID-19. For the study at large: Material from acute and convalescent COVID-19 was sourced from the United States, Italy and Spain.

Germline CDR1 and CDR2: SGHRS and YFSETQ. The CDR3 runs to 14 residues. Losses at the gene ends were 3 bases for V and 6 bases for J; bases not matched to a gene: 5. In the authors' methods: How many nucleated cells were present was estimated from reference gene primer amplification. The method was immunoSEQ multiplex PCR; TCRdb's version includes in-frame clones alone and lacks a portion of them. The DNA gave D and trimming, while V, J and clone size come from that table. The sample consists of 160,000 or so clones, approximately 87% of them appearing once. The sequencing input was peripheral blood. This chain joins TRBV5-1 and TRBJ2-3; TRBD1 matches 9 bases. The sequence derives from a woman in her 70s with acute or convalescent COVID-19. CDR3 bases: TGCGCCAGCAGCTCCAGGACAGGGGTGGATACGCAGTATTTT. Translating gives CASSSRTGVDTQYF.